Presented here are 9 T cell receptor beta chains from one specimen sequenced in a study of Ad26.COV2.S vaccination and SARS-CoV-2 variants. The protocol was immunoSEQ multiplex PCR, while the TCRdb copy is restricted to in-frame clones and leaves out a portion. The repertoire holds roughly 100,000 clones, with roughly 75% as singletons. Sample: peripheral blood, taken after recovery from COVID-19. The receptors originated from a human donor who had recovered from COVID-19.

This rearrangement joins TRBV7-2 to TRBJ2-7; TRBD2 aligns across 11 bases. The CDR3 has 15 amino acids. CDR1 and CDR2 (germline): SGHTA, FQGNSA. J gave up 4 bases and V 5 bases, and 7 bases lay outside the gene matches. The CDR3 bases are TGTGCCAGCAGCCGGAACTTAGCGGGGGGGTACGAGCAGTACTTC. It is translated as CASSRNLAGGYEQYF.

The gene calls are TRBV9 and TRBJ2-3; D unresolved. The CDR3 extends over 13 amino acids. Between the trimmed V and J ends, which lost 4 bases and 5 bases, there was a span of 11 bases. CDR1 SGDLS and CDR2 YYNGEE come from the germline V gene. CDR3 coding DNA: TGTGCCAGCAGCTCCCCTGTGATAGATACGCAGTATTTT. It is translated as CASSSPVIDTQYF.

The chain is built from TRBV24-1 and TRBJ1-4, with TRBD1 as a possible D gene (5 bases). Germline V gives CDR1 KGHDR, CDR2 SFDVKD. V was clipped by 9 bases and J by 5 bases, with 9 bases between them. The CDR3 is 12 amino acids. The CDR3 here is CATGRANEKLFF. CDR3 DNA sequence: TGTGCCACCGGCAGGGCAAATGAAAAACTGTTTTTT.

The chain employs TRBV2 and TRBJ2-3; TRBD2 agrees at 13 bases. The CDR3 loop spans 15 amino acids. CDR1 is SNHLY, CDR2 FYNNEI, per germline. Trimming took 10 bases from V and 3 from J; bases not matched to a gene: 7. The CDR3 sequence: CATRTSGGGTDTQYF. For the CDR3, the DNA is TGTGCCACCAGGACTAGCGGGGGCGGGACAGATACGCAGTATTTT.

The genes are TRBV6-1 and TRBJ2-5; weak D call: TRBD1 (5 bases). There are 14 residues in the CDR3. Germline V gene sequence: CDR1 MNHNS, CDR2 SASEGT. V lost 0 bases and J 5 bases, leaving 10 bases between the germline ends. CDR3 DNA: TGTGCCAGCAGTGAAGCTACAGGAGAGGAGACCCAGTACTTC. It encodes CASSEATGEETQYF.

This chain links TRBV30 with TRBJ1-2; a possible D gene is TRBD1 (6 bases). Trimming removed 2 bases from V and 4 bases from J, with 11 bases in between. Germline V lookup: CDR1 GTSNPN, CDR2 SVGIG (reference sequence). The CDR3 is 13 residues long. The CDR3 loop reads CAWSRGSGYGYTF. The CDR3, as DNA: TGTGCCTGGAGTAGGGGGAGTGGCTATGGCTACACCTTC.

CDR3 sequence reads: CATTKGTNTEAFF. The CDR3, as DNA: TGTGCCACCACTAAGGGTACGAACACTGAAGCTTTCTTT. J is TRBJ1-1 and V is TRBV6-5; unclear D gene. V was pared by 10 bases and J by 1 base, with 13 bases between. CDR3 length equals 13 residues. Per the germline V gene, CDR1 is MNHEY and CDR2 is SVGAGI.

J is TRBJ1-1 and V is TRBV29-1, with 8 bases matching TRBD1. Germline V lookup: CDR1 SQVTM, CDR2 ANQGSEA. With V trimmed by 6 bases and J by 4 bases, 10 bases remained unmatched. The CDR3 runs to 14 residues. CDR3 in DNA: TGCAGCGTGGCCGCGGACAGGGCGTTCACTGAAGCTTTCTTT. It codes for CSVAADRAFTEAFF.

The rearrangement joins TRBV9 to TRBJ1-4; 9 nucleotides align to TRBD1. V was clipped by 3 bases and J by 5 bases; unmatched bases: 5. The CDR3 has 15 amino acids. Germline V lookup: CDR1 SGDLS, CDR2 YYNGEE. The CDR3 DNA is TGTGCCAGCAGCGCCCCGGGACAGGGAAATGAAAAACTGTTTTTT. It encodes CASSAPGQGNEKLFF.